Listed below are T cell receptor beta chains from one sample, sequenced in a study of metastatic and nonmetastatic thyroid tumors. TCRdb redid the clone calls on the PCR reads using MiXCR. Of under 20,000 clones detected, more than 25% appear once; the ten largest clones hold under 15%. The sample comprised tumor tissue. The receptors come from a female donor with papillary thyroid cancer or a benign thyroid nodule (not recorded which). Some clones in this sample may be carry-over from other donors' samples. CDR3s include the opening cysteine and the closing phenylalanine or tryptophan. D genes are given only for firm matches. Clone size is not always given. Where it is, it says once, few, many or a class for expanded clones.

size,D,V,J,DNA,CDR3
NA,TRBD2,TRBV3-1,TRBJ2-3,TGTGCCAGCAGCCAAGACAGGACTAGCGGATTCACAGATACGCAGTATTTT,CASSQDRTSGFTDTQYF
many,NA,TRBV20-1,TRBJ1-5,TGCAGTGCTAGAGGGGGGACGGGCAATCAGCCCCAGCATTTT,CSARGGTGNQPQHF
NA,TRBD1,TRBV12-3/TRBV12-4,TRBJ2-7,TGTGCCAGCAGCCGGGCTGGGACAGGGGGTACTTACGAGCAGTACTTC,CASSRAGTGGTYEQYF
NA,NA,TRBV9,TRBJ2-1,TGTGCCAGCATCGATGCCCTTTCACTAGGAGAGCAGTTCTTC,CASIDALSLGEQFF
medium-sized,NA,TRBV28,TRBJ1-5,TGTGCCAGCAGTTTGTCAGGTTGGGGGGATCAGCCCCAGCATTTT,CASSLSGWGDQPQHF
NA,NA,TRBV20-1,TRBJ1-1,TGCAGTGTGAGTGAAGCTTTCTTT,CSVSEAFF
few,TRBD2,TRBV6-1,TRBJ2-6,TGTGCCAGCAGTCAGAAGCGGGAGGCCTTGGGGGGGGCCAACGTCCTGACTTTC,CASSQKREALGGANVLTF
few,NA,TRBV28,TRBJ2-7,TGTGCCAGCAGTTTATTGGCTAGCATCTACGAGCAGTACTTC,CASSLLASIYEQYF
NA,NA,TRBV30,TRBJ1-5,TGTGCCTCCCTAATGCGAGGAAATCAGCCCCAGCATTTT,CASLMRGNQPQHF
many,NA,TRBV9,TRBJ2-3,TGTGCCAGCAGCTCCCGAGCCCCCTCCACAGATACGCAGTATTTT,CASSSRAPSTDTQYF
NA,NA,TRBV6-1,TRBJ1-1,TGTGCCAGCAGTAATACAGGGTTTGAAGCTTTCTTT,CASSNTGFEAFF
few,TRBD2,TRBV7-2,TRBJ2-3,TGTGCCAGCAGCTTAGCGCGGGGGTCGGATACGCAGTATTTT,CASSLARGSDTQYF
many,NA,TRBV12-3/TRBV12-4,TRBJ1-1,TGTGCCAGCAGTTTAAGTAGCCTGGCTGAAGCTTTCTTT,CASSLSSLAEAFF
NA,NA,TRBV6-4,TRBJ2-7,TGTGCCAGCAGTGACTCGCAGGGACCACCTGCCTACGAGCAGTACTTC,CASSDSQGPPAYEQYF
few,TRBD1,TRBV6-2/TRBV6-3,TRBJ2-7,TGTGCCAGCAGTTCCATCGTCCGGGACAGAACCTACGAGCAGTACTTC,CASSSIVRDRTYEQYF
large,NA,TRBV28,TRBJ1-2,TGTGCCAGCAGCCCGGAAGGTCGGTGGAATGGCTACACCTTC,CASSPEGRWNGYTF
many,TRBD1,TRBV9,TRBJ2-3,TGTGCCAGCAGCGCCTATTTCGACAGGGGAGGCACAGATACGCAGTATTTT,CASSAYFDRGGTDTQYF
NA,NA,TRBV6-1,TRBJ2-1,TGTGCCAGCACCTCCCAGTGGCAGAGCTCCTACAATGAGCAGTTCTTC,CASTSQWQSSYNEQFF
NA,TRBD1,TRBV11-1,TRBJ1-6,TGTGCCAGCAGCTTAGGGGGGACAGGGGGGAATTCACCCCTCCACTTT,CASSLGGTGGNSPLHF
many,NA,TRBV7-9,TRBJ1-1,TGTGCCAGCAGCTTATACAGGGAGGGCACTGAAGCTTTCTTT,CASSLYREGTEAFF
NA,NA,TRBV4-2,TRBJ2-1,TGTGCCAGCAGCCAAGACGCCGGGCCTGCGGTGAATGAGCAGTTCTTC,CASSQDAGPAVNEQFF
NA,TRBD2,TRBV6-1,TRBJ2-1,TGTGCCAGCAGTAGTCTGGGGGGGGACTACAATGAGCAGTTCTTC,CASSSLGGDYNEQFF
NA,TRBD1,TRBV6-2/TRBV6-3,TRBJ1-2,TGTGCCAGCAGGACCGGACAGGGAAGGATTTACTATGGCTACACCTTC,CASRTGQGRIYYGYTF
NA,TRBD1,TRBV9,TRBJ2-2,TGTGCCAGCAGCTTACAGGGGGAGACGAACACCGGGGAGCTGTTTTTT,CASSLQGETNTGELFF
NA,TRBD2,TRBV20-1,TRBJ2-7,TGCAGTGCCGTTGGGACTAGCGGGACTAGAAGCTCCTACGAGCAGTACTTC,CSAVGTSGTRSSYEQYF
NA,NA,TRBV5-5,TRBJ1-1,TGTGCCAGCAGCTTGTTAGGCGAGAACACTGAAGCTTTCTTT,CASSLLGENTEAFF
NA,NA,TRBV12-3/TRBV12-4,TRBJ2-7,TGTGCCAGCGCTCGAGGGGACTACGAGCAGGGGTTC,CASARGDYEQGF
NA,NA,TRBV7-2,TRBJ1-6,TGTGCCAGCAGCTTAGCGACAAGCAATAATTCACCCCTCCACTTT,CASSLATSNNSPLHF
medium-sized,TRBD1,TRBV20-1,TRBJ2-7,TGCAGTGCCATCCCCGGGACAGGGGGGTCCTACGAGCAGTACTTC,CSAIPGTGGSYEQYF
many,NA,TRBV4-2,TRBJ2-3,TGTGCCAGCAGCCCTGGGACTTCGAGGGGCACAGATACGCAGTATTTT,CASSPGTSRGTDTQYF
many,TRBD2,TRBV20-1,TRBJ2-3,TGCAGTGCTAGAGATGGTCTAGCGGGAGGGTATGGAGATACGCAGTATTTT,CSARDGLAGGYGDTQYF
many,NA,TRBV11-2,TRBJ2-3,TGTGCCAGCAGCCCCCGTCCCGAACCTGGTCCAGATACGCAGTATTTT,CASSPRPEPGPDTQYF
medium-sized,NA,TRBV6-1,TRBJ2-7,TGTGCCAGCGACCCAGCAGACGAGAGCTCCTACGAGCAGTACTTC,CASDPADESSYEQYF
few,NA,TRBV6-1,TRBJ1-1,TGTGCCAGCAGTGAACAGGGTGTCCGCACTGAAGCTTTCTTT,CASSEQGVRTEAFF
NA,TRBD2,TRBV6-1,TRBJ2-1,TGTGCCAGCACTAGCGGGATTTACAATGAGCAGTTCTTC,CASTSGIYNEQFF
few,NA,TRBV6-5,TRBJ1-2,TGTGCCAGCAGTTACTCTTTAACTTATGGCTACACCTTC,CASSYSLTYGYTF
few,NA,TRBV6-1,TRBJ1-3,TGTGCCAGCCGGCCGACAGTCTCTGGAAACACCATATATTTT,CASRPTVSGNTIYF
medium-sized,NA,TRBV20-1,TRBJ1-2,TGCAGTGCTCTCCCCCCGACAGTCGCCTATGGCTACACCTTC,CSALPPTVAYGYTF
once,TRBD1,TRBV4-2,TRBJ1-5,TGTGCCAGCAGCCTAAACAGGGGGGGTAGCAATCAGCCCCAGCATTTT,CASSLNRGGSNQPQHF
few,NA,TRBV2,TRBJ1-6,TGTGCCAGCAATAGTCAGGGCAATTCACCCCTCCACTTT,CASNSQGNSPLHF
medium-sized,NA,TRBV6-2/TRBV6-3,TRBJ2-6,TGTGCCAGCAGTGCCCTAAGGCGCGCCGGGGCCAACGTCCTGACTTTC,CASSALRRAGANVLTF
few,NA,TRBV28,TRBJ2-5,TGTGCCAGCAGTTTAGGTCGGCGGGACCAGGAGACCCAGTACTTC,CASSLGRRDQETQYF
few,NA,TRBV12-3/TRBV12-4,TRBJ1-5,TGTGCCAGCAGTCTAATAAGCAATCAGCCCCAGCATTTT,CASSLISNQPQHF
NA,TRBD1,TRBV3-1,TRBJ1-1,TGTGCCAGCAGCCAAGACCCGACAGGGTGGAACACTGAAGCTTTCTTT,CASSQDPTGWNTEAFF
NA,NA,TRBV6-6,TRBJ2-7,TGTGCCAGCAGTTACTCGCTAACAGCGCCCTACGAGCAGTACTTC,CASSYSLTAPYEQYF
NA,NA,TRBV7-3,TRBJ2-7,TGTGCCAGCAGCTTAAACCGGCGGGGTAGCGAGCAGTACTTC,CASSLNRRGSEQYF
many,TRBD2,TRBV15,TRBJ2-7,TGTGCCACCAGTATGAGCGGGACCTACGAGCAGTACTTC,CATSMSGTYEQYF
once,NA,TRBV11-2,TRBJ2-1,TGTGCCAGCAGCTTTCTACCAAGCGGCCTCGAGAATGAGCAGTTCTTC,CASSFLPSGLENEQFF